This T cell receptor (beta chain) was identified in a study of technical replicates of blood from a few donors. The V gene end was trimmed by 7 bases and the J gene end by 2 bases; junction bases not matched to a gene: 7. The germline CDR1 and CDR2 sequences are SQVTM and ANQGSEA. The length of the CDR3 is 15 residues. Repertoires were generated with immunoSEQ multiplex PCR, while TCRdb's copy carries only in-frame clones and drops some. Among about 12,000 clones listed, 85% to 95% were seen once. The sequence derives from a human donor in good health. Sequencing input: PBMCs. V gene TRBV29-1 combines with J gene TRBJ2-6; 8 bases match TRBD1. In nucleotides, the CDR3 is TGCAGCGCCGTACAGGGGGTTACTGGGGCCAACGTCCTGACTTTC. Amino acids: CSAVQGVTGANVLTF.